Below, 27 T cell receptor beta chains from the same sample are listed, as sequenced in a study of blood T cell repertoires in COVID-19. Libraries were prepared by immunoSEQ multiplex PCR; TCRdb keeps only in-frame clonotypes and omits some of them. The data hold some 320,000 clones, with roughly 90% observed a single time. The sequenced sample was PBMCs or T cells enriched from blood (not recorded which). The receptor set was obtained from a young woman who had been exposed to COVID-19.

The gene calls are TRBV5-5 and TRBJ2-1; unclear D gene. CDR3 size: 15 residues. The V end lost 0 bases, the J end lost 0 bases, and 7 bases lay between the germline ends. Germline CDR1 is SGHKS and CDR2 is YYEKEE (reference sequence). The CDR3 sequence: CASSLDRSSYNEQFF. For the CDR3, the DNA is TGTGCCAGCAGCTTGGATCGGTCCTCCTACAATGAGCAGTTCTTC.

The gene calls are TRBV9 and TRBJ2-5; 7 nucleotides match TRBD2. The CDR3 has 16 amino acids. CDR1 and CDR2 (germline): SGDLS, YYNGEE. V gave up 0 bases and J gave up 1 base; unmatched junction bases: 6. CDR3 residues: CASSVDGRQTQETQYF. In DNA, the CDR3 is TGTGCCAGCAGCGTAGACGGGAGGCAGACCCAAGAGACCCAGTACTTC. The variable domain in full, with the rest retrieved from reference TRBV9 and TRBJ2-5, is DSGVTQTPKHLITATGQRVTLRCSPRSGDLSVYWYQQSLDQGLQFLIQYYNGEERAKGNILERFSAQQFPDLHSELNLSSLELGDSALYFCASSVDGRQTQETQYFGPGTRLLVL.

V is TRBV7-6 and J is TRBJ2-3, with 10 bases fitting TRBD2. After removal of 1 base from V and 3 bases from J, the junction contained 13 bases not matched to a gene. This CDR3 is 19 amino acids long. Germline values: CDR1 SGHVS, CDR2 FNYEAQ. The CDR3 nucleotides are TGTGCCAGCAGCTTAGTAGAGAGGGCTAGCGGGGGATGGACAGATACGCAGTATTTT. This encodes CASSLVERASGGWTDTQYF.

The chain recombines TRBV9 with TRBJ2-7, with 11 positions matching TRBD1. This CDR3 spans 14 amino acids. Looked up from germline, CDR1 is SGDLS and CDR2 is YYNGEE. J lost 6 bases, V lost 0 bases, and 2 bases had no gene match. This CDR3 is CASSVGDRGSEQYF. For the CDR3, the DNA is TGTGCCAGCAGCGTAGGGGACAGGGGGAGCGAGCAGTACTTC.

This sequence joins TRBV5-1 and TRBJ2-7; D call uncertain. The ends were cut back, 0 bases at V and 6 bases at J, with 10 bases in the middle. CDR3 length: 13 residues. Germline CDR1 is SGHRS and CDR2 is YFSETQ. CDR3 in amino acids: CASSLEDRGEQYF. Written as DNA, the CDR3 is TGCGCCAGCAGCTTGGAAGACCGCGGCGAGCAGTACTTC.

The chain is built from TRBV4-1 and TRBJ2-7, with D possibly being TRBD1 (5 bases). CDR3 size: 15 residues. V was pared by 2 bases and J by 3 bases, with 14 bases between. The germline V gene encodes CDR1 MGHRA and CDR2 YSYEKL. CDR3 sequence reads: CASSQMGLGLYEQYF. For the CDR3, the DNA is TGCGCCAGCAGCCAAATGGGCCTGGGGCTCTACGAGCAGTACTTC.

V usage is TRBV11-2 and J usage is TRBJ2-3; 9 nucleotides match TRBD1. With 5 bases clipped from V and 1 base from J, the junction kept 7 bases outside the gene matches. The CDR3 is made up of 16 amino acids. Germline-derived CDR1 and CDR2 are SGHAT and FQNNGV. CDR3 in amino acids: CASSPLRTGGTDTQYF. DNA of the CDR3: TGTGCCAGCAGCCCGCTACGGACAGGGGGCACAGATACGCAGTATTTT.

The rearrangement links TRBV10-3 to TRBJ2-2, with D maybe TRBD1 (6 bases). Germline V gene lookup returns CDR1 ENHRY and CDR2 SYGVKD. The germline V and J ends were trimmed by 7 bases and 3 bases, with 12 bases remaining between them. The CDR3 covers 14 residues. CDR3 coding DNA: TGTGCCATCACGGGACACCTTGACACCGGGGAGCTGTTTTTT. This encodes CAITGHLDTGELFF.

The CDR3, as DNA: TGTGCCAGCAGCCTAGCGGGGGGGAATGAGCAGTTCTTC. Its translation: CASSLAGGNEQFF. The V gene is TRBV2, the J gene TRBJ2-1; 12 bases line up with TRBD2. Germline V lookup: CDR1 SNHLY, CDR2 FYNNEI. The CDR3 is 13 amino acids. Trimming took 6 bases from V and 7 from J; bases not matched to a gene: 1.

The chain recombines TRBV5-6 with TRBJ1-1; D is ambiguous. Trimming removed 0 bases at V and 7 bases at J, with 4 bases between. This CDR3 is built from 11 residues. Germline CDR1 is SGHDT and CDR2 is YYEEEE. The CDR3 reads CASSLAREAFF. For the CDR3, the DNA is TGTGCCAGCAGCTTGGCCCGTGAAGCTTTCTTT.

The J gene is TRBJ1-2, the V gene TRBV12-3 or TRBV12-4; no clear D gene. The CDR3 consists of 13 residues. The V gene lost 3 bases and the J gene lost 3 bases, with 8 bases spanning the gap. The CDR3 sequence is CASSFASDYGYTF. In nucleotides, the CDR3 is TGTGCCAGCAGTTTTGCCAGCGACTATGGCTACACCTTC.

V is TRBV28 and J is TRBJ1-2; D possibly corresponds to TRBD1 (5 bases). Germline CDR1 MDHEN, CDR2 SYDVKM. V lost 4 bases and J 6 bases, leaving 18 bases between the germline ends. The CDR3 is 15 amino acids. The CDR3 nucleotides read TGTGCCAGCAGTTACTGGGGTCAGGGCAAAGATGGCTACACCTTC. Translated: CASSYWGQGKDGYTF.

V usage is TRBV23-1 and J usage is TRBJ1-5; D remains unclear. TRBV23-1 is placed among ORFs of uncertain function. CDR3 length: 15 residues. The V and J ends lost 2 bases and 8 bases respectively, with 16 bases between them. The CDR3 is CASSQTRRVLEPQHF. CDR3 in DNA: TGCGCCAGCAGTCAAACCCGGAGGGTGTTGGAGCCCCAGCATTTT.

The chain carries TRBV4-1 and TRBJ1-5, with 7 bases lining up with TRBD1. J gave up 3 bases and V 3 bases, and 8 bases lay outside the gene matches. The CDR3 covers 16 residues. CDR1 and CDR2 from the germline V gene are MGHRA and YSYEKL. CDR3 sequence (DNA): TGCGCCAGCAGCCACTCACAGGGGATGGACAATCAGCCCCAGCATTTT. Residues: CASSHSQGMDNQPQHF.

The chain uses TRBV29-1 and TRBJ1-2; a possible D gene is TRBD1 (6 bases). Trimming removed 2 bases from V and 5 bases from J, with 24 bases in between. Germline CDR1 reads SQVTM; CDR2 reads ANQGSEA. The CDR3 extends over 17 amino acids. The CDR3 protein is CSVERTVIGTPEYGYTF. The CDR3 DNA follows: TGCAGCGTTGAAAGGACCGTCATCGGGACACCAGAATATGGCTACACCTTC. Full variable domain (missing parts from reference TRBV29-1 and TRBJ1-2): SAVISQKPSRDICQRGTSLTIQCQVDSQVTMMFWYRQQPGQSLTLIATANQGSEATYESGFVIDKFPISRPNLTFSTLTVSNMSPEDSSIYLCSVERTVIGTPEYGYTFGSGTRLTVV.

The chain joins TRBV7-9 to TRBJ2-5; D ambiguous. In germline, CDR1 is SEHNR, CDR2 FQNEAQ (reference sequence). Between the trimmed V and J ends, which lost 0 bases and 7 bases, there was a span of 9 bases. The CDR3 spans 13 residues. This chain's CDR3 is CASSLAASRTQYF. The CDR3 DNA reads as TGTGCCAGCAGCTTAGCCGCTAGTCGGACCCAGTACTTC. Filled out from reference TRBV7-9 and TRBJ2-5, the complete variable domain reads DTGVSQNPRHKITKRGQNVTFRCDPISEHNRLYWYRQTLGQGPEFLTYFQNEAQLEKSRLLSDRFSAERPKGSFSTLEIQRTEQGDSAMYLCASSLAASRTQYFGPGTRLLVL.

Only one count was recorded for this clone. The V call is TRBV5-6, the J call TRBJ1-1; D gene unclear. Germline values: CDR1 SGHDT, CDR2 YYEEEE. This CDR3 comprises 13 residues. The ends were cut back, 5 bases at V and 8 bases at J, with 16 bases in the middle. The CDR3 DNA sequence: TGTGCCAGCAGAGATAAACAGTGGGAGGAAGCTTTCTTT. This encodes CASRDKQWEEAFF.

In this sample, this clone turned up once. CDR3: CASSFGLAGGDTQYF. CDR3 nucleotide sequence: TGTGCCAGCAGCTTCGGGCTAGCGGGGGGCGATACGCAGTATTTT. The chain recombines TRBV7-2 with TRBJ2-3, with 11 bases lining up with TRBD2. The germline V gene has CDR1 SGHTA and CDR2 FQGNSA. The CDR3 runs 15 residues. Germline trimming cut 3 bases from V and 6 bases from J; bases unmatched to any gene: 5.

The table lists this clone with a few counts. CDR3 sequence (DNA): TGTGCCAGCAGTTCACCAAACGGGGGCACTGAAGCTTTCTTT. Translating gives CASSSPNGGTEAFF. V gene TRBV2 combines with J gene TRBJ1-1; tentative D call: TRBD1 (5 bases). V was cut by 5 bases and J by 4 bases, with 14 bases left in between. Germline lookup yields CDR1 SNHLY and CDR2 FYNNEI. This CDR3 spans 14 amino acids.

The V and J genes are TRBV19 and TRBJ2-3, with D uncertain. The CDR3 has 12 residues. Deletions cut 4 bases from V and 7 bases from J, with 9 bases between. Germline assignment: CDR1 LNHDA and CDR2 SQIVND (reference sequence). DNA of the CDR3: TGTGCCAGTAGTACCGGGTTCCATACGCAGTATTTT. Translation gives CASSTGFHTQYF.

The chain couples TRBV6-5 to TRBJ2-6; D is ambiguous. V was cut by 4 bases and J by 0 bases, with 4 bases left in between. CDR1 and CDR2 from the germline V gene are MNHEY and SVGAGI. The CDR3 length is 14 residues. The CDR3 DNA reads as TGTGCCAGCAGTTTATACTCTGGGGCCAACGTCCTGACTTTC. Amino acids: CASSLYSGANVLTF.

This chain uses TRBV7-9 with TRBJ1-4; 9 nucleotides match TRBD1. From germline, CDR1 is SEHNR and CDR2 FQNEAQ (reference sequence). This CDR3 is 14 amino acids long. With 5 bases clipped from V and 6 bases from J, the junction kept 4 bases outside the gene matches. The CDR3 coding sequence is TGTGCCAGCAGCCCAGGACAGGGGCATGAAAAACTGTTTTTT. Translating gives CASSPGQGHEKLFF.

The gene calls are TRBV6-5 and TRBJ1-1; 8 bases align to TRBD1. The CDR3 runs 14 residues. V shed 5 bases, J shed 4 bases, and the junction held 6 bases outside the gene matches. CDR1 is MNHEY, CDR2 SVGAGI, per germline. The CDR3 protein is CASSTVGTGTEAFF. The CDR3 nucleotides are TGTGCCAGCAGTACAGTTGGGACAGGCACTGAAGCTTTCTTT.

The chain has TRBV5-1 and TRBJ2-3, with 8 bases that match TRBD2. The CDR3 totals 13 residues. Losses at the gene ends were 7 bases for V and 9 bases for J; bases not matched to a gene: 10. Germline CDR1 reads SGHRS; CDR2 reads YFSETQ. This CDR3 reads CASWGLGGETQYF. The CDR3 DNA reads as TGCGCCAGCTGGGGACTAGGGGGGGAGACGCAGTATTTT.

The rearrangement uses TRBV14 and TRBJ1-5; D is ambiguous. V lost 5 bases to trimming and J lost 3 bases, with 11 bases between them. Per germline, CDR1 SGHDN and CDR2 FVKESK. CDR3 size: 14 residues. CDR3 in amino acids: CASSYAGNNQPQHF. The CDR3 nucleotides are TGTGCCAGCAGCTACGCAGGTAACAATCAGCCCCAGCATTTT.

The J gene is TRBJ1-3, the V gene TRBV9; D remains unclear. CDR1 is SGDLS, CDR2 YYNGEE, per germline. This CDR3 has 12 residues. V was clipped by 2 bases and J by 2 bases, with 2 bases between them. In DNA, the CDR3 is TGTGCCAGCAGCGTCACTGGAAACACCATATATTTT. It specifies CASSVTGNTIYF.

The chain combines TRBV25-1 with TRBJ1-2; a possible D gene is TRBD1 (6 bases). The V gene's germline CDR1 is MGHDK and CDR2 SYGVNS. This CDR3 is built from 17 residues. With 1 base removed from V and 4 bases from J, the gap between germline ends came to 19 bases. In nucleotides, the CDR3 is TGTGCCAGCAGTGAATTTAACGGGGGGCTTCTGGGCTATGGCTACACCTTC. This translates into CASSEFNGGLLGYGYTF.